This paragraph covers one TCR beta chain sequence. The antigen is undetermined. The data are from a study of cytomegalovirus exposure and HLA in healthy donors. Only in-frame clones appear in the TCRdb table, and some are missing; sequencing was by immunoSEQ multiplex PCR. The repertoire consists of about 280,000 clones, with roughly 88% occurring once and the leading ten covering about 0.99%. The CDR3 sequence is 12 residues long. Deletions cut 7 bases from V and 2 bases from J, with 3 bases between. Looked up from germline, CDR1 is MDHEN and CDR2 is SYDVKM. The study, taken as a whole, reports: Reportedly, diagnosis of cytomegalovirus status by the classifier showed high specificity and sensitivity. In vitro work confirmed that a few CMV-associated chains recognize CMV antigens. While the bulk of TCR sequences proved rare, some public TCRs turned up in many donors.

The chain combines TRBV28 with TRBJ2-6, with D unclear. The sequenced sample was PBMCs. The sequence was collected from a woman aged 18 to 35 in good health and CMV-seronegative. The DNA for the CDR3 is TGTGCCAGCACCGCTGGGGCCAACGTCCTGACTTTC. Translation: CASTAGANVLTF.